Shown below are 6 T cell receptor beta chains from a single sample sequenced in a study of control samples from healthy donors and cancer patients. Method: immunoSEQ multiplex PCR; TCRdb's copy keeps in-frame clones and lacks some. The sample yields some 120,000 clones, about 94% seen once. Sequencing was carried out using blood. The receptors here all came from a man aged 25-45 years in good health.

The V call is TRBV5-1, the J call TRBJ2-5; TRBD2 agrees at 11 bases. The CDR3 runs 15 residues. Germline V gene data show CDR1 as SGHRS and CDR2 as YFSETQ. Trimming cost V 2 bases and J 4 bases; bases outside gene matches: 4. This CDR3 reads CASSFTGTSGETQYF. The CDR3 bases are TGCGCCAGCAGCTTTACCGGGACTAGCGGAGAGACCCAGTACTTC.

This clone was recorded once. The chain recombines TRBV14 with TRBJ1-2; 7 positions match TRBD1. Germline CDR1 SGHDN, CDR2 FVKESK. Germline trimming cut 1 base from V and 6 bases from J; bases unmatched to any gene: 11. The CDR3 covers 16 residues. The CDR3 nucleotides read TGTGCCAGCAGCCAAGCTGAGGGGGCGCTTCTTGATGGCTACACCTTC. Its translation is CASSQAEGALLDGYTF.

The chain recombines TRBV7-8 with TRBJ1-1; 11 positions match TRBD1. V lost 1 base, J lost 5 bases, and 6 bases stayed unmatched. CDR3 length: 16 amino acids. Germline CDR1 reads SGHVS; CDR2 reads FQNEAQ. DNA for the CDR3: TGTGCCAGCAGCTTAGTTGGGACAGGGGGACGTACTGAAGCTTTCTTT. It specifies CASSLVGTGGRTEAFF.

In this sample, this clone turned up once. The CDR3 spells CASSQVPSGVVSSTDTQYF. The CDR3 coding sequence is TGTGCCAGCAGCCAAGTCCCCTCCGGAGTGGTTTCTAGCACAGATACGCAGTATTTT. The rearrangement joins TRBV14 to TRBJ2-3; D gene unclear. The V gene's germline CDR1 is SGHDN and CDR2 FVKESK. Trimming took off 1 base at V and 0 bases at J, with 20 bases between the two ends. The CDR3 sequence is 19 residues long.

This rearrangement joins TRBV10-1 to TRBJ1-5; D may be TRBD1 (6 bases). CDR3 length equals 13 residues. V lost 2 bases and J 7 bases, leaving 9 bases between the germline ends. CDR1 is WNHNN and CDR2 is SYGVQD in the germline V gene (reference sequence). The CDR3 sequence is CASSEGGHQPQHF. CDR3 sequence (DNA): TGCGCCAGCAGTGAGGGGGGGCACCAGCCCCAGCATTTT.

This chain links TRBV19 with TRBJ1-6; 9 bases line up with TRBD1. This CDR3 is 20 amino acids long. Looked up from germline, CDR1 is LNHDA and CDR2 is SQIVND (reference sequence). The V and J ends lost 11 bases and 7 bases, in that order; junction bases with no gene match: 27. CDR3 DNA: TGTGCCGGACCGTTTCAAGCCCCAAGTCGGGGACAGGGAGGCAATTCACCCCTCCACTTT. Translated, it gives CAGPFQAPSRGQGGNSPLHF.